The 25 T cell receptor beta chains below all came from one sample that was sequenced in a study of cytomegalovirus exposure and HLA in healthy donors. The PCR was carried out with 60 Vbeta primers and 13 Jbeta primers. The repertoire was sequenced with immunoSEQ multiplex PCR; TCRdb's copy has only in-frame clones and lacks some. The sample carries around 130,000 clones, approximately 80% recorded once. The sequenced sample was PBMCs. These receptors were collected from a male donor in good health and CMV-seropositive.

CDR3 coding DNA: TGTGCCAGCAGCCCGGACATGATCTATGGCTACACCTTC. Protein product: CASSPDMIYGYTF. This rearrangement joins TRBV7-2 to TRBJ1-2, with a tentative D call TRBD1 (5 bases). Between the trimmed V and J ends, which lost 5 bases and 4 bases, there was a span of 11 bases. The germline CDR1 and CDR2 sequences are SGHTA and FQGNSA. This CDR3 comprises 13 residues.

The rearrangement joins TRBV4-1 to TRBJ1-6; D gene uncertain. V was pared by 4 bases and J by 7 bases, with 11 bases between. The CDR3 consists of 14 residues. The germline gives CDR1 MGHRA, CDR2 YSYEKL. The CDR3 reads CASSRRVANSPLHF. CDR3 coding DNA: TGCGCCAGCAGCCGCCGGGTCGCCAATTCACCCCTCCACTTT.

The J gene is TRBJ2-5, the V gene TRBV15; 8 positions agree with TRBD1. Germline assignment: CDR1 LNHNV and CDR2 YYDKDF (reference sequence). Trimming at V came to 6 bases and at J to 1 base, leaving 7 bases not matched to a gene. The CDR3 is 15 residues long. Here the CDR3 DNA reads TGTGCCACCAGGAATTCCGGGACAGGCCAAGAGACCCAGTACTTC. Its protein product is CATRNSGTGQETQYF.

The V call is TRBV7-9, the J call TRBJ2-5, with 11 bases lining up with TRBD2. Germline V gene sequence: CDR1 SEHNR, CDR2 FQNEAQ (reference sequence). J was trimmed by 6 bases and V by 2 bases; bases with no gene match: 5. This CDR3 comprises 15 residues. This CDR3 reads CASSLTSGSLQTQYF. The CDR3 DNA reads TGTGCCAGCAGCTTAACTAGCGGGAGCCTCCAGACCCAGTACTTC.

This sequence joins TRBV27 and TRBJ2-2, with 16 nucleotides matching TRBD2. The V gene's germline CDR1 is MNHEY and CDR2 SMNVEV (reference sequence). V lost 5 bases, J lost 7 bases, and 16 bases stayed unmatched. This CDR3 region has 20 residues. The CDR3 sequence: CASSLAGTSGRADSVGELFF. CDR3 bases: TGTGCCAGCAGTCTAGCCGGGACTAGCGGGAGGGCCGATTCGGTCGGGGAGCTGTTTTTT.

The table lists this clone with a few counts. The genes are TRBV7-2 and TRBJ1-4; perhaps TRBD1 as D (5 bases). V was pared by 5 bases and J by 3 bases, with 10 bases between. The CDR3 runs 14 residues. Germline-derived CDR1 and CDR2 are SGHTA and FQGNSA. In DNA, the CDR3 is TGTGCCAGCAGCCTAGGGGCAGCTAATGAAAAACTGTTTTTT. Amino acids: CASSLGAANEKLFF.

J is TRBJ2-7 and V is TRBV5-1; 12 bases line up with TRBD2. The germline V gene encodes CDR1 SGHRS and CDR2 YFSETQ. The length of the CDR3 is 15 residues. Losses at the gene ends were 5 bases for V and 3 bases for J; bases not matched to a gene: 6. Here the CDR3 DNA reads TGCGCCAGCAGGGAGGGACTAGCGGGTGGCTACGAGCAGTACTTC. Its translation: CASREGLAGGYEQYF. The full variable domain, its missing parts supplied by reference TRBV5-1 and TRBJ2-7, is KAGVTQTPRYLIKTRGQQVTLSCSPISGHRSVSWYQQTPGQGLQFLFEYFSETQRNKGNFPGRFSGRQFSNSRSEMNVSTLELGDSALYLCASREGLAGGYEQYFGPGTRLTVT.

Points on this clone: Its ends do not fully match the called genes, so a read error is possible. The chain carries TRBV28 and TRBJ1-2; 9 bases agree with TRBD1. Germline CDR1 MDHEN, CDR2 SYDVKM. The CDR3 has 13 residues. The DNA for the CDR3 is TGTGCCAGCAAAGAAAGCGACAGGGGGATACAGGCCTTC. It specifies CASKESDRGIQAF.

The chain joins TRBV29-1 to TRBJ2-6; TRBD1 matches 7 bases. CDR1 SQVTM and CDR2 ANQGSEA come from the germline V gene. Losses at the gene ends were 5 bases for V and 2 bases for J; bases not matched to a gene: 9. This CDR3 contains 16 residues. In DNA form, the CDR3 reads TGCAGCGTTTCCGAACAGGGGTCGGCTGGGGCCAACGTCCTGACTTTC. This encodes CSVSEQGSAGANVLTF. Full variable domain (rest looked up from reference TRBV29-1 and TRBJ2-6): SAVISQKPSRDICQRGTSLTIQCQVDSQVTMMFWYRQQPGQSLTLIATANQGSEATYESGFVIDKFPISRPNLTFSTLTVSNMSPEDSSIYLCSVSEQGSAGANVLTFGAGSRLTVL.

V is TRBV15 and J is TRBJ2-1; D perhaps matches TRBD2 (6 bases). This CDR3 has 14 amino acids. Trimming removed 3 bases from V and 9 bases from J, with 15 bases in between. The V gene's germline CDR1 is LNHNV and CDR2 YYDKDF (reference sequence). In DNA form, the CDR3 reads TGTGCCACCAGCAGCGTAAATAGCGGCAGTGAGCAGTTCTTC. It encodes CATSSVNSGSEQFF.

The rearrangement joins TRBV10-2 to TRBJ2-5; TRBD2 aligns across 9 bases. Gene TRBJ2-7 matches the end of the DNA better, so the J call may be wrong. Germline loops: CDR1 WSHSY, CDR2 SAAADI. The CDR3 extends over 17 amino acids. CDR3 residues: CASSESRISGSTYEQYF. The CDR3 nucleotides are TGCGCCAGCAGTGAGTCCCGGATTAGCGGGAGTACCTACGAGCAGTACTTC.

The chain uses TRBV11-2 and TRBJ2-7; D possibly corresponds to TRBD2 (5 bases). The ends were cut back, 0 bases at V and 7 bases at J, with 19 bases in the middle. Per the germline V gene, CDR1 is SGHAT and CDR2 is FQNNGV. The CDR3 sequence is 16 residues long. CDR3 in DNA: TGTGCCAGCAGCTTAGAAGCCCAGCTCACGGGGAGAGAGCAGTACTTC. Translation: CASSLEAQLTGREQYF.

In DNA form, the CDR3 reads TGTGCCAGTAGTGGAAGGGATGCAGGAGGAGGGACCGGGGAGCTGTTTTTT. This sequence encodes CASSGRDAGGGTGELFF. The chain links TRBV19 to TRBJ2-2, with D possibly TRBD2 on 6 matching bases. The CDR3 runs 17 residues. Trimming took 5 bases from V and 5 from J, leaving 21 bases between them. Germline-derived CDR1 and CDR2 are LNHDA and SQIVND (reference sequence).

V is TRBV29-1 and J is TRBJ1-1; D remains ambiguous. Germline CDR1 is SQVTM and CDR2 is ANQGSEA. Deletions cut 3 bases from V and 8 bases from J, with 13 bases between. The CDR3 has 12 residues. CDR3 in amino acids: CSVEPTPLEAFF. The CDR3 nucleotides are TGCAGCGTTGAGCCCACTCCCTTAGAAGCTTTCTTT.

The CDR3 loop is CATSRGAAGTQYF. Here the CDR3 DNA reads TGTGCCACCAGCAGAGGGGCCGCGGGTACGCAGTATTTT. V and J are TRBV15 and TRBJ2-3; D perhaps matches TRBD2 (5 bases). Trimming stripped 1 base from V and 8 bases from J, with 10 bases between. The CDR3 is 13 amino acids. Germline CDR1 and CDR2: LNHNV and YYDKDF (reference sequence).

This chain links TRBV28 with TRBJ2-2; 12 bases are shared with TRBD2. Trimming cost V 2 bases and J 5 bases; bases outside gene matches: 6. CDR1 MDHEN and CDR2 SYDVKM come from the germline V gene. This CDR3 contains 17 residues. The CDR3 region is CASSLILAGGGTGELFF. As DNA, the CDR3 is TGTGCCAGCAGTTTAATCCTAGCGGGAGGGGGTACCGGGGAGCTGTTTTTT.

The V and J genes are TRBV18 and TRBJ2-5; the D is unclear. This CDR3 has 13 amino acids. V was trimmed by 4 bases and J by 2 bases, leaving 8 bases between them. From germline, CDR1 is KGHSH and CDR2 LQKENI. DNA of the CDR3: TGTGCCAGCTCACGGGCATGGCAAGAGACCCAGTACTTC. Translated: CASSRAWQETQYF.

The sample holds a few counts of this clone. The chain links TRBV19 to TRBJ2-5; TRBD1 aligns across 12 bases. The DNA end is a closer match to TRBJ2-7, so the J assignment may be wrong. Germline V lookup: CDR1 LNHDA, CDR2 SQIVND (reference sequence). The CDR3 sequence is 16 residues long. CDR3 protein: CASSLTGTGGINEQYF. For the CDR3, the DNA is TGTGCCAGTAGTCTAACCGGGACAGGGGGCATCAACGAGCAGTACTTC.

The chain joins TRBV28 to TRBJ1-1; D is ambiguous. Germline V gives CDR1 MDHEN, CDR2 SYDVKM. The V gene lost 3 bases and the J gene lost 7 bases, with 15 bases spanning the gap. The CDR3 has 14 amino acids. Written as DNA, the CDR3 is TGTGCCAGCAGTTTCACTCTAGGCATCAGTGAAGCTTTCTTT. Translation gives CASSFTLGISEAFF.

The gene calls are TRBV27 and TRBJ2-5; 12 positions agree with TRBD2. Trimming cost V 4 bases and J 3 bases; bases outside gene matches: 6. The germline V gene encodes CDR1 MNHEY and CDR2 SMNVEV (reference sequence). This CDR3 has 16 amino acids. This CDR3 reads CASSSWTSGKKETQYF. The CDR3, as DNA: TGTGCCAGCAGTTCATGGACTAGCGGGAAGAAAGAGACCCAGTACTTC.

This clone was observed a handful of times. The chain combines TRBV4-2 with TRBJ2-3, with 7 bases identical to TRBD2. The length of the CDR3 is 16 residues. The germline V gene has CDR1 LGHNA and CDR2 YNFKEQ. Unmatched junction bases numbered 8, after V lost 3 bases and J lost 2 bases. CDR3 in DNA: TGTGCCAGCAGCCATGCCACTAGCGACACCACAGATACGCAGTATTTT. The encoded protein is CASSHATSDTTDTQYF.

The rearrangement links TRBV4-3 to TRBJ2-5; a possible D gene is TRBD1 (6 bases). Germline V gene sequence: CDR1 LGHNA, CDR2 YSLEER. V was cut by 0 bases and J by 5 bases, with 16 bases left in between. CDR3 size: 16 residues. The CDR3 protein is CASSQDWGQRSETQYF. In DNA form, the CDR3 reads TGCGCCAGCAGCCAAGATTGGGGGCAGAGAAGCGAGACCCAGTACTTC.

This chain uses TRBV4-1 with TRBJ2-7; perhaps TRBD2 as D (5 bases). Germline-derived CDR1 and CDR2 are MGHRA and YSYEKL. This CDR3 contains 20 residues. Trimming removed 0 bases from V and 2 bases from J, with 26 bases in between. CDR3 protein: CASSQDRMGGNGSTPYEQYF. CDR3 nucleotides: TGCGCCAGCAGCCAAGATCGCATGGGTGGTAATGGGAGTACCCCCTACGAGCAGTACTTC.

The J gene is TRBJ2-5, the V gene TRBV5-4; D gene uncertain. The better agreement between TRBJ2-7 and the DNA end casts doubt on the J call. The CDR3 runs to 14 residues. From germline, CDR1 is SGHNT and CDR2 YYREEE (reference sequence). CDR3 coding DNA: TGTGCCAGCAGCTTGTATATAACCTCCTACGAGCAGTACTTC. Translated, it gives CASSLYITSYEQYF.

The chain couples TRBV4-2 to TRBJ2-3; TRBD2 agrees at 7 bases. The J segment lost 1 base and the V segment lost 4 bases, leaving 5 bases of the junction unmatched. The CDR3 extends over 15 amino acids. CDR1 and CDR2 (germline): LGHNA, YNFKEQ. The DNA of the CDR3 is TGTGCCAGCAGCCCCCAGCGGGACGGCACAGATACGCAGTATTTT. Its protein is CASSPQRDGTDTQYF.